This TCR beta chain was captured in a study of persistence of HIV-infected CD4 T cells. Across the study: Suppressive ART had lasted a median of roughly eight years.

The libraries were made with immunoSEQ version 4 in survey mode. TCRdb keeps only in-frame clones here, not all; method: immunoSEQ multiplex PCR. Among over 35,000 clones listed, approximately 93% were seen once. With 0 bases clipped from V and 4 bases from J, the junction kept 2 bases outside the gene matches. Germline CDR1 SGHRS, CDR2 YFSETQ. The CDR3 is 14 amino acids. A note on this clone: The antigen is undetermined.

Anti-CD3/anti-CD28 beads served as a nonspecific positive control stimulus. Sorting of responding CD4+ T cells relied on upregulated CD40 ligand together with CD69. Undetectable plasma HIV-1 RNA below 50 copies/mL lasted at least 4 years. The V call is TRBV5-1, the J call TRBJ2-7; 9 positions agree with TRBD1. This TCR was sampled from an adult man with HIV who was CMV-seropositive. This specimen consisted of CD4+ T cells sorted from PBMCs after roughly 19-hour stimulation, obtained from a patient who received antiretroviral therapy. Here the CDR3 reads CASSLAGTGYEQYF. Written as DNA, the CDR3 is TGCGCCAGCAGCTTGGCCGGGACAGGGTACGAGCAGTACTTC.